The 12 T cell receptor beta chains in this list originate from one sample, sequenced in a study of T cells in localized non-small cell lung cancer. The protocol was immunoSEQ multiplex PCR, while the TCRdb copy is restricted to in-frame clones and leaves out a portion. The sample lists tens of thousands of clones; 70% to 90% were seen once. This specimen was peripheral blood, taken before any cancer treatment. These receptor sequences come from a woman aged 35-75 years with stage I squamous cell lung carcinoma.

This clone was recorded only once. CDR3 in DNA: TGTGCCAGCAGCTTGTACGCGAGATCGAACACCGGGGAGCTGTTTTTT. The encoded protein is CASSLYARSNTGELFF. The V call is TRBV5-4, the J call TRBJ2-2; D gene unclear. Per germline, CDR1 SGHNT and CDR2 YYREEE (reference sequence). V was pared by 1 base and J by 0 bases, with 10 bases between. CDR3 length equals 16 residues.

The V and J genes are TRBV15 and TRBJ2-1; 11 bases fit TRBD1. Germline V gives CDR1 LNHNV, CDR2 YYDKDF (reference sequence). The length of the CDR3 is 17 residues. V was clipped by 0 bases and J by 2 bases; unmatched bases: 3. CDR3 loop: CATSREGTGGTYNEQFF. The CDR3 DNA follows: TGTGCCACCAGCAGAGAGGGGACAGGGGGGACCTACAATGAGCAGTTCTTC. The whole variable domain, filled in from reference TRBV15 and TRBJ2-1, reads DAMVIQNPRYQVTQFGKPVTLSCSQTLNHNVMYWYQQKSSQAPKLLFHYYDKDFNNEADTPDNFQSRRPNTSFCFLDIRSPGLGDTAMYLCATSREGTGGTYNEQFFGPGTRLTVL.

The CDR3 sequence: CAWSVSASAFF. The CDR3 DNA reads as TGTGCCTGGAGTGTAAGCGCAAGCGCTTTCTTT. The chain employs TRBV30 and TRBJ1-1, with D unclear. The CDR3 totals 11 residues. Germline V CDR1 and CDR2: GTSNPN, SVGIG (reference sequence). V was shortened by 0 bases and J by 11 bases, with 10 bases between the two germline ends.

On this clone itself: In the same sample, other DNA sequences code for this CDR3. V and J are TRBV30 and TRBJ1-5; 8 bases agree with TRBD1. There are 14 residues in the CDR3. Germline assignment: CDR1 GTSNPN and CDR2 SVGIG (reference sequence). J gave up 2 bases and V 0 bases, and 0 bases lay outside the gene matches. CDR3: CAWSVQGGNQPQHF. For the CDR3, the DNA is TGTGCCTGGAGTGTACAGGGGGGCAATCAGCCCCAGCATTTT. The complete variable domain, with remaining parts taken from reference TRBV30 and TRBJ1-5, reads SQTIHQWPATLVQPVGSPLSLECTVEGTSNPNLYWYRQAAGRGLQLLFYSVGIGQISSEVPQNLSASRPQDRQFILSSKKLLLSDSGFYLCAWSVQGGNQPQHFGDGTRLSIL.

V usage is TRBV11-2 and J usage is TRBJ2-3, with D unresolved. The CDR3 has 13 amino acids. Trimming stripped 1 base from V and 4 bases from J, with 6 bases between. Germline values: CDR1 SGHAT, CDR2 FQNNGV. The CDR3 DNA is TGTGCCAGCAGCTTAGGCTTGGCAGATACGCAGTATTTT. Its protein is CASSLGLADTQYF.

The V call is TRBV30, the J call TRBJ1-2; D may be TRBD1 (5 bases). The CDR3 sequence is 15 residues long. V lost 1 base and J 3 bases, leaving 15 bases between the germline ends. Germline assignment: CDR1 GTSNPN and CDR2 SVGIG (reference sequence). CDR3 coding DNA: TGTGCCTGGAGTGCCCGGGGCAGTGAGGACTATGGCTACACCTTC. Translation gives CAWSARGSEDYGYTF.

J is TRBJ2-5 and V is TRBV6-5; 12 bases agree with TRBD2. Losses at the gene ends were 8 bases for V and 5 bases for J; bases not matched to a gene: 9. This CDR3 contains 15 residues. Germline CDR1 is MNHEY and CDR2 is SVGAGI. This chain's CDR3 is CASHASGGAYETQYF. The CDR3 DNA follows: TGTGCCAGCCACGCTAGCGGGGGGGCTTATGAGACCCAGTACTTC.

The chain employs TRBV6-5 and TRBJ1-5; no clear D. The CDR3 is 11 residues long. Trimming shortened V by 8 bases and J by 7 bases, and 9 bases separated the two germline ends. Germline lookup yields CDR1 MNHEY and CDR2 SVGAGI. CDR3 DNA sequence: TGTGCCAGCGGACTAAACCAGCCCCAGCATTTT. Amino acid sequence: CASGLNQPQHF.

This clone was counted a single time. V and J are TRBV4-2 and TRBJ2-1, with 8 bases aligning to TRBD2. Trimming cost V 0 bases and J 7 bases; bases outside gene matches: 11. Germline V gene sequence: CDR1 LGHNA, CDR2 YNFKEQ. This CDR3 contains 17 residues. For the CDR3, the DNA is TGTGCCAGCAGCCAAGATATACGGGGGGGCGGATGGAATGAGCAGTTCTTC. Amino acids: CASSQDIRGGGWNEQFF.

This chain links TRBV19 with TRBJ1-6; TRBD1 matches 7 bases. The trim removed 6 bases at V and 14 bases at J, leaving 7 bases unmatched. Germline assignment: CDR1 LNHDA and CDR2 SQIVND (reference sequence). This CDR3 has 12 residues. The CDR3, as DNA: TGTGCCAGTAGCACGACAGGGACGACCCTCCACTTT. Its translation is CASSTTGTTLHF.

DNA of the CDR3: TGCGCCAGCAGCGCCGACAGGCCTTCCTACGAGCAGTACTTC. Its translation: CASSADRPSYEQYF. The gene calls are TRBV5-1 and TRBJ2-7; possibly TRBD1 for D (6 bases). With 4 bases removed from V and 1 base from J, the gap between germline ends came to 12 bases. The germline CDR1 and CDR2 sequences are SGHRS and YFSETQ. CDR3 length equals 14 residues.

The chain carries TRBV10-2 and TRBJ1-6; D remains unclear. V dropped 6 bases and J dropped 10 bases, with 10 bases sitting between them. This CDR3 comprises 12 residues. Germline loops: CDR1 WSHSY, CDR2 SAAADI. The CDR3 nucleotides read TGCGCCAGCAGGGAACTCGGGTCACCCCTCCACTTT. Amino acid sequence: CASRELGSPLHF.